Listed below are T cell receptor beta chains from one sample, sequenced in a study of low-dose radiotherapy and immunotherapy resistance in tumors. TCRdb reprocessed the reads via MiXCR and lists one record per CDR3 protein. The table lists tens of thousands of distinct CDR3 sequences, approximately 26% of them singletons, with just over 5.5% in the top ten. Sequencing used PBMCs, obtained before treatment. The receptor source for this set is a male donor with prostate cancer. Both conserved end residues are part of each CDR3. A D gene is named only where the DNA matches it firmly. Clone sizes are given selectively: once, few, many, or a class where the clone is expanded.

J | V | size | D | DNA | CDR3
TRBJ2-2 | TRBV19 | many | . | TGTGCCAGTAGTAGCTTTTCGACAGTCGGGGAGCTGTTTTTT | CASSSFSTVGELFF
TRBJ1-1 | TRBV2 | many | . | TGTGCCAGCAGAACTAACGAGAACACTGAAGCTTTCTTT | CASRTNENTEAFF
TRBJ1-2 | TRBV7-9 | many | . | TGTGCCAGCAGCACCTTTGACAGTGCCTATGGCTACACCTTC | CASSTFDSAYGYTF
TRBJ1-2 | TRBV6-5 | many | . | TGTGCCAGCGGGGGGGCGCGAGGCTACACCTTC | CASGGARGYTF
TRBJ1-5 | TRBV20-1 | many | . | TGCAGTGCCGCCTCCGGAGTTCAGCCCCAGCATTTT | CSAASGVQPQHF
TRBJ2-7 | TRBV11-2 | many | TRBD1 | TGTGCCAGCAGCCTATTGGGACAGGGTTCCGAGCAGTACTTC | CASSLLGQGSEQYF
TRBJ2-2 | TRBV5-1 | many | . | TGCGCCAGCAGCTGGAACACCGGGGAGCTGTTTTTT | CASSWNTGELFF
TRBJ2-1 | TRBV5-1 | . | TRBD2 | TGCGCCAGCAGCCGAGATCTAGCGGGAGGGAACAATGAGCAGTTCTTC | CASSRDLAGGNNEQFF
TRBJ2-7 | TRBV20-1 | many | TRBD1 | TGCAGTGCCGGAGCCCCGGGACAGGGGAACGAGCAGTACTTC | CSAGAPGQGNEQYF
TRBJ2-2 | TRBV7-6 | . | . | TGTGCCAGCAGCTTAGCCACCCGGGACTTACTCGCGCCTACCGGGGAGCTGTTTTTT | CASSLATRDLLAPTGELFF
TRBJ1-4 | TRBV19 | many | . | TGTGCCAGTAGTATTCAAGGCATTAATGAAAAACTGTTTTTT | CASSIQGINEKLFF
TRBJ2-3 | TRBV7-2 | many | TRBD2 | TGTGCCAGCAGCTCAAGCGGGAGCGGCACAGATACGCAGTATTTT | CASSSSGSGTDTQYF
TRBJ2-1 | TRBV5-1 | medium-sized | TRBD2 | TGCGCCAGCCGCCGGGAGAGCGGGAGACGTTACAATGAGCAGTTCTTC | CASRRESGRRYNEQFF
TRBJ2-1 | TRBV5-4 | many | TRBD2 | TGTGCCAGCAGCTTGGGGGGGGGCGCTAGCGGGAGAAATGAGCAGTTCTTC | CASSLGGGASGRNEQFF
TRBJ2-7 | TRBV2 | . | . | TGTGCCAGCAGTGTACTGGGACCCAGGACCCAGGAGTACTTC | CASSVLGPRTQEYF
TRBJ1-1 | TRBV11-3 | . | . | TGTGCCAGCAGCTTAGATCCCATGAACACTGAAGCTTTCTTT | CASSLDPMNTEAFF
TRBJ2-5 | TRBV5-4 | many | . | TGTGCCAGCAGCTCGCCCCAGGGGGAGACCCAGTACTTC | CASSSPQGETQYF
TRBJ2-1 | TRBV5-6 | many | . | TGTGCCAGCAGCTTGGAATCGACGCCCGTGGCGAATGAGCAGTTCTTC | CASSLESTPVANEQFF
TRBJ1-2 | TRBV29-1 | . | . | TGCAGCGTTGACGGCAGAGCTAACTATGGCTACACCTTC | CSVDGRANYGYTF
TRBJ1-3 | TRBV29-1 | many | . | TGCAGCGTTCAGCTACAGGGCGGAAACACCATATATTTT | CSVQLQGGNTIYF
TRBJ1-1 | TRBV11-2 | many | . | TGTGCCAGCAGCCCAGAGGGCAGAAAAAACACTGAAGCTTTCTTT | CASSPEGRKNTEAFF
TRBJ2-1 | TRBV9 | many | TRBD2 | TGTGCCAGCAGCGTCTTGACTAGCGGGAGAGGTAATGAGCAGTTCTTC | CASSVLTSGRGNEQFF
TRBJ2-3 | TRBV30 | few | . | TGTGCCTGGAGCCTCGGGGGCGGGAGTAAATCTCTTATTACAGATACGCAGTATTTT | CAWSLGGGSKSLITDTQYF
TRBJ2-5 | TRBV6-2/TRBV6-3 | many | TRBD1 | TGTGCCAGCAGTTACGGGACAGGGGGTCAAGAGACCCAGTACTTC | CASSYGTGGQETQYF
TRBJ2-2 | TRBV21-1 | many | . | TGTGCCAGCAGCAACGATGGAGGGGGGAACACCGGGGAGCTGTTTTTT | CASSNDGGGNTGELFF
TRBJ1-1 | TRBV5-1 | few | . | TGCGCCAGCAGTATAGGGGCAGGGGTAAACACTGAAGCTTTCTTT | CASSIGAGVNTEAFF
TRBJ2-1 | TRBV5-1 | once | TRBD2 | TGCGCCAGCAGCGTGACTAGCGGGGTGAACAATGAGCAGTTCTTC | CASSVTSGVNNEQFF
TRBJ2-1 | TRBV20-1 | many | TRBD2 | TGCAGTGCTAGAGTTTGGCGGGGGGGCCTCGGGGATGAGCAGTTCTTC | CSARVWRGGLGDEQFF
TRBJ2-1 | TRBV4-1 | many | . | TGCGCCAGCAGCCATGGCAATGAGCAGTTCTTC | CASSHGNEQFF
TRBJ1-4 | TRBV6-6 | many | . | TGTGCCAGCACCGCCCGCGGGGAATTAACTGAAAAACTGTTTTTT | CASTARGELTEKLFF
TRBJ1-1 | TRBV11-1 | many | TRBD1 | TGTGCCAGCAGCTTAACCGGGACAGCCGAAGCTTTCTTT | CASSLTGTAEAFF
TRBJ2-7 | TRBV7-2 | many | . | TGTGCCAGCAGTCTACATACCTACGAGCAGTACTTC | CASSLHTYEQYF